The T cell receptor beta chain described here comes from a study of T cell clones after liver transplantation. Overall study: Tolerant meant at least one year fully off immunosuppression without liver enzymes above twice normal.

A single count supports this clone. TCRdb's copy holds only in-frame clones and misses some; the assay was immunoSEQ multiplex PCR. The repertoire holds 95,000 to 110,000 clones, with about 86% as singletons. This CDR3 spans 13 amino acids. The V gene lost 4 bases and the J gene lost 0 bases, with 7 bases spanning the gap. Germline CDR1 reads SQVTM; CDR2 reads ANQGSEA. Source: CD4+ T cells from blood, taken approximately 45 months after liver transplant. This clonotype was obtained from a human patient who received a liver transplant. The graft donor may have contributed some T cells. The chain combines TRBV29-1 with TRBJ1-5; weak D call: TRBD1 (5 bases). The chain's CDR3 is CSVGGDSNQPQHF. CDR3 DNA: TGCAGCGTTGGGGGGGATAGCAATCAGCCCCAGCATTTT.